This is a list of T cell receptor beta chains from one sample in a study of identifying expanded T cells in peripheral blood. TCRdb's table, derived via immunoSEQ multiplex PCR, lists solely in-frame clones and lacks some. The data hold some 91,000 clones, with roughly 88% observed a single time. Sequenced sample: blood. Source of these receptors: a person aged 18-69 years in good health. Each CDR3 is given with its conserved first and last residue. D genes are given only for firm matches. Clone size, where shown, is once, few, many, or a class for clones that have expanded.

clone_size: -
j_call: TRBJ2-2
v_call: TRBV28
d_call: -
cdr3_aa: CASIEGGPNPGELFF
cdr3_nt: TGTGCCAGCATTGAGGGGGGGCCTAACCCCGGGGAGCTGTTTTTT

clone_size: -
j_call: TRBJ2-3
v_call: TRBV9
d_call: TRBD1
cdr3_aa: CASSAAGGSDTQYF
cdr3_nt: TGTGCCAGCAGCGCAGCAGGGGGCAGCGATACGCAGTATTTT

clone_size: -
j_call: TRBJ2-2
v_call: TRBV19
d_call: -
cdr3_aa: CASKGGPGAAGELFF
cdr3_nt: TGTGCCAGTAAGGGGGGGCCAGGGGCCGCCGGGGAGCTGTTTTTT

clone_size: -
j_call: TRBJ2-1
v_call: TRBV2
d_call: TRBD2
cdr3_aa: CATPSVAGRSTDEQFF
cdr3_nt: TGTGCCACCCCATCGGTAGCGGGGCGTAGCACGGATGAGCAGTTCTTC

clone_size: -
j_call: TRBJ2-7
v_call: TRBV11-2
d_call: -
cdr3_aa: CASSPTGLEQYF
cdr3_nt: TGTGCCAGCAGCCCGACAGGTCTCGAGCAGTACTTC

clone_size: few
j_call: TRBJ1-6
v_call: TRBV14
d_call: -
cdr3_aa: CASSQASPLSPLHF
cdr3_nt: TGTGCCAGCAGCCAAGCGTCTCCGCTATCACCCCTCCACTTT

clone_size: -
j_call: TRBJ2-7
v_call: TRBV30
d_call: TRBD2
cdr3_aa: CAWSPGGNEQYF
cdr3_nt: TGTGCCTGGAGCCCCGGGGGGAACGAGCAGTACTTC

clone_size: once
j_call: TRBJ1-2
v_call: TRBV5-8
d_call: -
cdr3_aa: CASSITPNPNYGYTF
cdr3_nt: TGTGCCAGCAGCATAACACCGAACCCTAACTATGGCTACACCTTC

clone_size: -
j_call: TRBJ2-5
v_call: TRBV15
d_call: -
cdr3_aa: CATSRDVSETQYF
cdr3_nt: TGTGCCACCAGCAGAGATGTCTCCGAGACCCAGTACTTC

clone_size: -
j_call: TRBJ1-2
v_call: TRBV7-3
d_call: -
cdr3_aa: CASSLTSGQSYGYTF
cdr3_nt: TGTGCCAGCAGCTTAACCTCGGGGCAGTCCTATGGCTACACCTTC

clone_size: -
j_call: TRBJ1-1
v_call: TRBV7-9
d_call: TRBD1
cdr3_aa: CASSLPTGGRTEAFF
cdr3_nt: TGTGCCAGCAGCCTCCCTACAGGGGGACGGACTGAAGCTTTCTTT

clone_size: -
j_call: TRBJ2-3
v_call: TRBV5-6
d_call: -
cdr3_aa: CASSPISADTQYF
cdr3_nt: TGTGCCAGCAGCCCCATCTCTGCAGATACGCAGTATTTT

clone_size: -
j_call: TRBJ2-2
v_call: TRBV30
d_call: -
cdr3_aa: CAWSVLRQAAGELFF
cdr3_nt: TGTGCCTGGAGTGTGCTACGACAGGCCGCCGGGGAGCTGTTTTTT

clone_size: once
j_call: TRBJ2-3
v_call: TRBV6-4
d_call: -
cdr3_aa: CATSGVPGTDTQYF
cdr3_nt: TGTGCTACCTCGGGGGTCCCCGGAACAGATACGCAGTATTTT

clone_size: few
j_call: TRBJ2-2
v_call: TRBV4-2
d_call: -
cdr3_aa: CASSQDLGTGTGELFF
cdr3_nt: TGTGCCAGCAGCCAAGATCTCGGGACGGGCACCGGGGAGCTGTTTTTT

clone_size: once
j_call: TRBJ2-7
v_call: TRBV4-2
d_call: -
cdr3_aa: CASSQFRSSYEQYF
cdr3_nt: TGTGCCAGCAGCCAATTTAGGTCCTCCTACGAGCAGTACTTC

clone_size: -
j_call: TRBJ2-7
v_call: TRBV6-5
d_call: -
cdr3_aa: CASSEAYEQYF
cdr3_nt: TGTGCCAGCAGTGAAGCCTACGAGCAGTACTTC